The present TCR beta chain was sequenced within a study of blood T cell repertoires in COVID-19. Study summary: The analysed material was cDNA or gDNA that came from T cells, B-cell-depleted T cells, or PBMCs.

Germline values: CDR1 MNHEY, CDR2 SVGAGI. This CDR3 has 14 residues. The V segment lost 4 bases and the J segment 5 bases; nucleotides outside the gene matches: 5. This clone is a singleton in its sample. Methods used by the authors: The authors estimated nucleated cell counts from reference gene primer amplification. Method: immunoSEQ multiplex PCR; TCRdb's copy keeps in-frame clones and lacks some. V and J calls plus clone size are reproduced from that table; the DNA served to infer D and trimming. The sample has under 200,000 clones, over 70% seen once. V and J are TRBV6-5 and TRBJ1-2, with TRBD1 matching over 9 bases. This clonotype was obtained from a middle-aged woman with acute COVID-19. Sequenced input: PBMCs or T cells enriched from blood (not recorded which). CDR3 nucleotides: TGTGCCAGCAGTTCCGGGACAGGGATATATGGCTACACCTTC. Translated: CASSSGTGIYGYTF.